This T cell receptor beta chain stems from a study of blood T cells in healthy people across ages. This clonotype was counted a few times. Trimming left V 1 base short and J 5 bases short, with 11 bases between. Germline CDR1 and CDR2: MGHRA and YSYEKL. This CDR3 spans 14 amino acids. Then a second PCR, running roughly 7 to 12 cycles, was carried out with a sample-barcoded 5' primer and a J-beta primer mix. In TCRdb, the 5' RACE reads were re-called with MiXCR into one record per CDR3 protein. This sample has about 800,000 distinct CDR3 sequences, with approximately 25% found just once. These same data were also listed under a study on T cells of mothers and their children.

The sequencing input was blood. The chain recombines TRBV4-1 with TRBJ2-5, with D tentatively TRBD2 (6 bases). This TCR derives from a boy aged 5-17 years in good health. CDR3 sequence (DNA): TGCGCCAGCAGCCAAGTGGAGGGGATGGAGACCCAGTACTTC. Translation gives CASSQVEGMETQYF.